The rows below give T cell receptor beta chains drawn from one sample of a study of spatial heterogeneity in lung cancer. Each CDR3 protein gets one entry after TCRdb re-called the 5' RACE reads with MiXCR. The sample contains some 47,000 distinct CDR3 sequences, about 7.4% of which appear only once. Sequences were derived from PBMCs, sampled at surgery. The source is a female donor with early-stage non-small cell lung cancer. The CDR3 runs from the conserved cysteine through the conserved F or W. D genes are given only for firm matches. Clone size is not always given. Where it is, it says once, few, many or a class for expanded clones.

TRBJ2-2,many,.,TRBV5-6,CASSSGTPANTGELFF,TGTGCCAGCAGCTCCGGGACACCAGCGAACACCGGGGAGCTGTTTTTT
TRBJ1-6,many,.,TRBV27,CASSYRDSPLHF,TGTGCCAGCAGTTACAGGGATTCACCCCTCCACTTT
TRBJ1-4,.,.,TRBV30,CAWNKRKLFF,TGTGCCTGGAATAAAAGAAAACTGTTTTTT
TRBJ2-6,many,.,TRBV5-1,CASSLAPAGANVLTF,TGCGCCAGCAGCTTGGCCCCAGCTGGGGCCAACGTCCTGACTTTC
TRBJ1-4,many,TRBD1,TRBV30,CAWSLDRGAELFF,TGTGCCTGGAGTTTGGACAGGGGTGCGGAACTGTTTTTT
TRBJ1-1,many,.,TRBV10-2,CATSYPDTEAFF,TGCGCCACGTCCTATCCGGACACTGAAGCTTTCTTT
TRBJ2-6,.,.,TRBV10-2,CASSERRASGANVLTF,TGCGCCAGCAGTGAAAGACGGGCCTCTGGGGCCAACGTCCTGACTTTC
TRBJ2-5,.,.,TRBV5-1,CASSPLGAQETQYF,TGCGCCAGCAGTCCCCTGGGGGCCCAAGAGACCCAGTACTTC
TRBJ1-2,few,.,TRBV13,CASSLDRQGTLSGYTF,TGTGCCAGCAGCTTAGATCGGCAGGGGACCCTTTCTGGCTACACCTTC
TRBJ2-2,.,TRBD2,TRBV19,CASSKGTSGYSNTGELFF,TGTGCCAGTAGTAAAGGGACTAGCGGATACTCGAACACCGGGGAGCTGTTTTTT
TRBJ1-4,few,TRBD1,TRBV12-3/TRBV12-4,CASSLVGAGGEKLFF,TGTGCCAGCAGTTTAGTAGGGGCAGGGGGTGAAAAACTGTTTTTT
TRBJ2-5,many,.,TRBV2,CASSQERILQETQYF,TGTGCCAGCAGTCAGGAGCGGATCCTACAAGAGACCCAGTACTTC
TRBJ1-2,.,.,TRBV20-1,CSAPRFPGTGDYTF,TGCAGTGCTCCCCGGTTTCCCGGGACCGGTGACTACACCTTC
TRBJ2-1,.,.,TRBV7-8,CASSPYEGFPPYNEQFF,TGTGCCAGCAGCCCGTACGAGGGATTCCCTCCTTACAATGAGCAGTTCTTC
TRBJ2-7,many,TRBD1,TRBV28,CASSSTGGTAWEQYF,TGTGCCAGCAGTTCGACAGGGGGTACGGCGTGGGAGCAGTACTTC
TRBJ2-5,.,.,TRBV2,CASSVLDQYF,TGTGCCAGCAGTGTACTAGACCAGTACTTC
TRBJ1-2,many,.,TRBV10-2,CASSARENYGYTF,TGCGCCAGCAGTGCCAGGGAGAACTATGGCTACACCTTC
TRBJ2-3,few,.,TRBV7-3,CASSLGVGPGTDTQYF,TGTGCCAGCAGCTTAGGGGTCGGGCCAGGCACAGATACGCAGTATTTT
TRBJ2-7,few,.,TRBV11-2,CASSPHPGESEQYF,TGTGCCAGCAGCCCCCACCCCGGGGAGAGCGAGCAGTACTTC
TRBJ2-7,many,.,TRBV7-2,CASSNRLGPGEQYF,TGTGCCAGCAGCAACCGGCTGGGGCCTGGCGAGCAGTACTTC
TRBJ2-7,.,.,TRBV28,CASSPSDGYYEQYF,TGTGCCAGCAGCCCTTCGGACGGGTACTACGAGCAGTACTTC
TRBJ2-3,.,.,TRBV6-1,CASSASFNVDTQYF,TGTGCCAGCAGTGCCTCGTTCAATGTAGATACGCAGTATTTT
TRBJ2-7,.,TRBD2,TRBV11-2,CASSQLMFGAGEEQYF,TGTGCCAGCAGCCAACTTATGTTCGGAGCGGGAGAGGAGCAGTACTTC
TRBJ2-1,.,TRBD2,TRBV9,CASSVELAGPLDYNEQFF,TGTGCCAGCAGCGTAGAACTAGCGGGGCCCTTGGACTACAATGAGCAGTTCTTC
TRBJ2-3,few,TRBD1,TRBV2,CASRKQGASTDTQYF,TGTGCCAGCAGGAAACAGGGGGCGAGCACAGATACGCAGTATTTT
TRBJ2-2,few,TRBD1,TRBV10-3,CAISMDRGPGELFF,TGTGCCATCAGTATGGACAGGGGGCCCGGGGAGCTGTTTTTT
TRBJ2-5,many,TRBD2,TRBV5-5,CASSLDPGGVQETQYF,TGTGCCAGCAGCTTGGATCCGGGGGGAGTCCAAGAGACCCAGTACTTC
TRBJ1-2,few,.,TRBV5-1,CASSSSMTLTQGGYTF,TGCGCCAGCAGCTCGAGTATGACCCTAACCCAAGGTGGCTACACCTTC
TRBJ1-1,few,.,TRBV6-5,CASSDWGGTEAFF,TGTGCCAGCAGTGACTGGGGGGGCACTGAAGCTTTCTTT
TRBJ2-7,many,TRBD1,TRBV20-1,CSARANRGTGWVEQYF,TGCAGTGCTAGAGCAAACAGGGGGACTGGGTGGGTTGAGCAGTACTTC
TRBJ2-7,.,TRBD2,TRBV28,CASSLEWTSGTRQYF,TGTGCCAGCAGTTTGGAATGGACTAGCGGCACACGGCAGTACTTC
TRBJ2-2,many,TRBD1,TRBV29-1,CSAIDRGQATGELFF,TGCAGCGCTATCGACAGGGGTCAGGCCACCGGGGAGCTGTTTTTT
TRBJ2-3,.,.,TRBV27,CASSSNALDTQYF,TGTGCCAGTTCCTCCAACGCCCTAGATACGCAGTATTTT
TRBJ2-3,few,TRBD2,TRBV7-8,CASSEAGGRTDTQYF,TGTGCCAGCAGCGAAGCGGGGGGCCGCACAGATACGCAGTATTTT
TRBJ1-4,many,.,TRBV15,CATSGQVDEKLFF,TGTGCCACCAGTGGTCAGGTGGACGAAAAACTGTTTTTT
TRBJ2-1,many,TRBD1,TRBV12-3/TRBV12-4,CASTRGTGTYNEQFF,TGTGCCAGCACCCGAGGGACAGGGACCTACAATGAGCAGTTCTTC
TRBJ1-2,.,.,TRBV7-9,CASSLDVTMEGYTF,TGTGCCAGCAGCTTAGACGTAACTATGGAGGGCTACACCTTC
TRBJ2-1,many,.,TRBV4-3,CASSQATGYWEQFF,TGCGCCAGCAGCCAGGCAACAGGCTACTGGGAGCAGTTCTTC
TRBJ1-5,many,TRBD1,TRBV12-3/TRBV12-4,CASSSGTGMNSNQPQHF,TGTGCCAGCAGTTCCGGGACAGGCATGAATAGCAATCAGCCCCAGCATTTT
TRBJ1-1,many,.,TRBV19,CASSISGGARAFF,TGTGCCAGTAGTATCTCGGGAGGGGCGCGAGCTTTCTTT
TRBJ2-1,many,.,TRBV30,CAGSGHPTYNEQFF,TGTGCCGGATCGGGACACCCTACCTACAATGAGCAGTTCTTC
TRBJ2-2,.,TRBD2,TRBV12-3/TRBV12-4,CASSLTSGGTGELFF,TGTGCCAGCAGTTTGACTAGCGGGGGTACCGGGGAGCTGTTTTTT
TRBJ1-5,few,TRBD1,TRBV2,CASRQRRTGDQPQHF,TGTGCCAGCAGGCAACGAAGGACAGGGGATCAGCCCCAGCATTTT
TRBJ2-7,many,TRBD2,TRBV20-1,CSANPGLAGAYEQYF,TGCAGTGCCAATCCGGGACTAGCGGGGGCTTACGAGCAGTACTTC
TRBJ2-1,many,.,TRBV7-2,CASSLNRDSRLGEQFF,TGTGCCAGCAGCTTAAACCGGGACTCCCGTTTGGGTGAGCAGTTCTTC